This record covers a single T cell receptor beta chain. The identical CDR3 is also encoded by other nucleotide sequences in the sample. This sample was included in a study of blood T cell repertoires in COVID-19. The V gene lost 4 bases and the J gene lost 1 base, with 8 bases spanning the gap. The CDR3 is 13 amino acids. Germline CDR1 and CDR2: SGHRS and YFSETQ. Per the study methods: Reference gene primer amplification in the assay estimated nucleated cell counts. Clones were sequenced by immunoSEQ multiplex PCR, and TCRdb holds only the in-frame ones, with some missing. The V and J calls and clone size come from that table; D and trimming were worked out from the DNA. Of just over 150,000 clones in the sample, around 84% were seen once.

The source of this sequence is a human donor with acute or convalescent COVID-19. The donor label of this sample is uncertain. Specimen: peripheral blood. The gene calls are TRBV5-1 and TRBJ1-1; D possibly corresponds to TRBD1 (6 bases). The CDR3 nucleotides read TGCGCCAGCAGCGAACAGGGGAACACTGAAGCTTTCTTT. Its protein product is CASSEQGNTEAFF. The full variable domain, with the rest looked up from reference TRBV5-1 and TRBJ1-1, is KAGVTQTPRYLIKTRGQQVTLSCSPISGHRSVSWYQQTPGQGLQFLFEYFSETQRNKGNFPGRFSGRQFSNSRSEMNVSTLELGDSALYLCASSEQGNTEAFFGQGTRLTVV.